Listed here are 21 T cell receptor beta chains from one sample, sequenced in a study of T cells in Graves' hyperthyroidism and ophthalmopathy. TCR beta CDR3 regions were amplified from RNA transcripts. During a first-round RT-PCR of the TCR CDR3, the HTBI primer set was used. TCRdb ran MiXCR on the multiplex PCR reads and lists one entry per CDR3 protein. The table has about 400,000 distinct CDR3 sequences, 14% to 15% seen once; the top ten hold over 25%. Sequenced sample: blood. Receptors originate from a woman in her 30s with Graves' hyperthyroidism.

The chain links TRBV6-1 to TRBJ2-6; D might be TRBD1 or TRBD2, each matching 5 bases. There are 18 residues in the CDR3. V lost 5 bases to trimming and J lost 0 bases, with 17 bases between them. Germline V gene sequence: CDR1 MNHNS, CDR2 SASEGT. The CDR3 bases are TGTGCCAGCAGTCTTAATCCGGGACGCCTCTCTGGGGCCAACGTCCTGACTTTC. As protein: CASSLNPGRLSGANVLTF.

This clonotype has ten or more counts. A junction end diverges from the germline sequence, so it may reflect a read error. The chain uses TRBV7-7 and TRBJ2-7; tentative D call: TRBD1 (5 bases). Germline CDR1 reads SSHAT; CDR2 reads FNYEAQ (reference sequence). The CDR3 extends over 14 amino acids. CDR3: CASSLSGISGEQYF. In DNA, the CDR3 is TGTGCTAGCAGCTTAAGTGGCATCTCAGGGGAGCAGTACTTC.

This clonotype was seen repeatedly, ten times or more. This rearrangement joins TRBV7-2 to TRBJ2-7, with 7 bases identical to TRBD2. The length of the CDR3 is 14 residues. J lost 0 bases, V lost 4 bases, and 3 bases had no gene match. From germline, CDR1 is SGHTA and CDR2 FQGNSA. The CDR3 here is CASSSAGSSYEQYF. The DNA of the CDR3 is TGTGCCAGCAGCTCAGCGGGGAGCTCCTACGAGCAGTACTTC.

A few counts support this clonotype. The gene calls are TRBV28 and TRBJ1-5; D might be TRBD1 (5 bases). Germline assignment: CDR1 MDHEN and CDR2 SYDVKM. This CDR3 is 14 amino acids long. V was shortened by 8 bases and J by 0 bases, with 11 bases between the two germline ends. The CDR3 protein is CASFPGDSNQPQHF. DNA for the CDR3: TGTGCCAGCTTTCCGGGGGATAGCAATCAGCCCCAGCATTTT.

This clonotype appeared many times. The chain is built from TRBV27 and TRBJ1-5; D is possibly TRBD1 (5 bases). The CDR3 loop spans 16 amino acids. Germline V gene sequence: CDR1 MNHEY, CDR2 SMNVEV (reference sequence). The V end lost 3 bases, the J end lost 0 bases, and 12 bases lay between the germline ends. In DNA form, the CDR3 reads TGTGCCAGCAGTTTCCGCCGGGGGGATAGCAATCAGCCCCAGCATTTT. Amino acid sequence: CASSFRRGDSNQPQHF.

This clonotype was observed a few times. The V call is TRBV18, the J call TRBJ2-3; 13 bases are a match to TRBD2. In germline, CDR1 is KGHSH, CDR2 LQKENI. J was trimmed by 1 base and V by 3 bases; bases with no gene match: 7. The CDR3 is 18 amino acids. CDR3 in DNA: TGTGCCAGCTCACCCGGACTAGCGGGAGTGGGAGGCACAGATACGCAGTATTTT. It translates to CASSPGLAGVGGTDTQYF.

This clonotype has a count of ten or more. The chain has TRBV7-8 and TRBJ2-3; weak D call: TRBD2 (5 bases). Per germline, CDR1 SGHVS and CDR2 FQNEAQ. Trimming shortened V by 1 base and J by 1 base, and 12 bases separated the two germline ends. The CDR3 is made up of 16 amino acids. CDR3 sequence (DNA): TGTGCCAGCAGCTTAGTGCGAGGTAGCGGCACAGATACGCAGTATTTT. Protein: CASSLVRGSGTDTQYF. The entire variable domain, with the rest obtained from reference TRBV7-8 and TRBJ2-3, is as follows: GAGVSQSPRYKVAKRGQDVALRCDPISGHVSLFWYQQALGQGPEFLTYFQNEAQLDKSGLPSDRFFAERPEGSVSTLKIQRTQQEDSAVYLCASSLVRGSGTDTQYFGPGTRLTVL.

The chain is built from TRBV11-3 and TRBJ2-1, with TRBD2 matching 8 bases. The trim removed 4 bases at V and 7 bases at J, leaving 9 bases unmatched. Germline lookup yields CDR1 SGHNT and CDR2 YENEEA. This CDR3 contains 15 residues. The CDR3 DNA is TGTGCCAGCAGCTCCCGGAGCGGGAGTGGGAATGAGCAGTTCTTC. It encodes CASSSRSGSGNEQFF.

CDR3 region: CASSDPGGAKLFNEKLFF. The CDR3 DNA follows: TGTGCCAGCAGTGACCCCGGAGGGGCGAAATTATTTAATGAAAAACTGTTTTTT. This sequence joins TRBV25-1 and TRBJ1-4, with D maybe TRBD1 (5 bases). Germline V lookup: CDR1 MGHDK, CDR2 SYGVNS. CDR3 length: 18 amino acids. V shed 3 bases and J shed 4 bases, with 21 bases lying between them.

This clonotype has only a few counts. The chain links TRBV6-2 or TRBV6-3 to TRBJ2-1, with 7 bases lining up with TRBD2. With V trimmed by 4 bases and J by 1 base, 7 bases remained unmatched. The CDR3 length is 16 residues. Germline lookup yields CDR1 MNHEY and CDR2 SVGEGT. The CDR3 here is CASSSGLVWSYNEQFF. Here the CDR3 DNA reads TGTGCCAGCAGTTCCGGACTAGTCTGGTCCTACAATGAGCAGTTCTTC.

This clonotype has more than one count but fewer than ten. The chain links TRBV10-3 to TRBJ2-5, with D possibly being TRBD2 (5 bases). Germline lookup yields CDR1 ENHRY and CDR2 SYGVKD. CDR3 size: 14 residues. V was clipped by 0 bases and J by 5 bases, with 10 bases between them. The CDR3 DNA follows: TGTGCCATCAGTGAGTCGAGTAGAGGGGAGACCCAGTACTTC. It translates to CAISESSRGETQYF.

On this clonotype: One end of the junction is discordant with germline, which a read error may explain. The chain's CDR3 is CANSEYGGGNWELFF. In DNA form, the CDR3 reads TGTGCCAACAGTGAATATGGGGGGGGCAACTGGGAGCTGTTTTTT. V gene TRBV25-1 combines with J gene TRBJ2-2, with a weak D call TRBD2 (7 bases). Germline V CDR1 and CDR2: MGHDK, SYGVNS. The CDR3 has 15 residues.

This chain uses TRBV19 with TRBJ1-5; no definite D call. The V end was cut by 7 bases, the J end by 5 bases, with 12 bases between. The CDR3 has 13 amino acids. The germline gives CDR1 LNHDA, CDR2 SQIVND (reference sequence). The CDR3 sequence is CASNPGNYQPQHF. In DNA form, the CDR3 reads TGTGCCAGTAACCCGGGAAACTATCAGCCCCAGCATTTT.

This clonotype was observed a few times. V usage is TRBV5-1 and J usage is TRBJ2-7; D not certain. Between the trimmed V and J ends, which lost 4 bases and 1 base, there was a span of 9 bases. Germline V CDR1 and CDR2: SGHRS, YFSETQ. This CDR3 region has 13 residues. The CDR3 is CASSLEFSYEQYF. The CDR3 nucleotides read TGCGCCAGCAGCCTGGAATTTTCCTACGAGCAGTACTTC.

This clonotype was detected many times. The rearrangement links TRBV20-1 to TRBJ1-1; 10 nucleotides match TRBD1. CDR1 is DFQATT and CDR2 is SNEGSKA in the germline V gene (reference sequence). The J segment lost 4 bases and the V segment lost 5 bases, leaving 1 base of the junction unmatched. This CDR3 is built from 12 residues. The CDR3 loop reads CSADRGPTEAFF. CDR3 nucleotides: TGCAGTGCTGACAGGGGGCCCACTGAAGCTTTCTTT.

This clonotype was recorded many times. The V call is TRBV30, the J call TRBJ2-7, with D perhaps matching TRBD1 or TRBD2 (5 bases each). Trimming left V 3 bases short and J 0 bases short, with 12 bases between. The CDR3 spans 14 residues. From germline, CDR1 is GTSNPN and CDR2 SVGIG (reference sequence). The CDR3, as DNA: TGTGCCTGGAGGGTTTCCGGGGCCTCCTACGAGCAGTACTTC. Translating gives CAWRVSGASYEQYF.

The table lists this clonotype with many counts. CDR3 in DNA: TGTGCCAGCAAGGAGCTTAGTGACAATGAGCAGTTCTTC. It encodes CASKELSDNEQFF. The gene calls are TRBV3-1 and TRBJ2-1; D is undetermined. This CDR3 comprises 13 residues. V was cut by 7 bases and J by 5 bases, with 12 bases left in between. The V gene's germline CDR1 is LGHDT and CDR2 YNNKEL (reference sequence).

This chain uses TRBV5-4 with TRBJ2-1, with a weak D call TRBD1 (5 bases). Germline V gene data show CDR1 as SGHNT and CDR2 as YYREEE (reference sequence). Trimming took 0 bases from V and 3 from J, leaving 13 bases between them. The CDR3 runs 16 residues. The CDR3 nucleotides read TGTGCCAGCAGCTTGGCGGCTAGGGGAATCTACAATGAGCAGTTCTTC. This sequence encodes CASSLAARGIYNEQFF.

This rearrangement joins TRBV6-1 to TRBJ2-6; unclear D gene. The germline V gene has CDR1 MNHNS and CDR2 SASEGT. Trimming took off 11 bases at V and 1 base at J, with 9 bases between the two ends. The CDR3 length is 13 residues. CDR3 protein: CAAKDSGANVLTF. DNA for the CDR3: TGTGCCGCAAAAGATTCTGGGGCCAACGTCCTGACTTTC.

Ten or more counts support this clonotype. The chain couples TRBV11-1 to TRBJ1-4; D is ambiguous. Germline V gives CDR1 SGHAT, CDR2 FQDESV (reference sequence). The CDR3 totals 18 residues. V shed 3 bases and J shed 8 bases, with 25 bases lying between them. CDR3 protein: CASSLLTGRAIGSEKLFF. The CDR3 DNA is TGTGCCAGCAGCTTGCTTACCGGTAGGGCGATCGGATCGGAAAAACTGTTTTTT.

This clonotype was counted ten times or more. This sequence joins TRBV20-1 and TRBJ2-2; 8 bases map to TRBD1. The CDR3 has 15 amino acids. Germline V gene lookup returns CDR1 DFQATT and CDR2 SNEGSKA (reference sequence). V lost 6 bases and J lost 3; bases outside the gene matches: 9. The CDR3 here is CSAHDRGVDTGELFF. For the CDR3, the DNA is TGCAGTGCCCACGACAGGGGAGTAGACACCGGGGAGCTGTTTTTT.